The T cell receptor (beta chain) under discussion was sequenced for a study of Ad26.COV2.S vaccination and SARS-CoV-2 variants. Study at large: The vaccine Ad26.COV2.S was put into the muscle once, or twice with 56 days between.

The V end was cut by 4 bases, the J end by 4 bases, with 19 bases between. Per the germline V gene, CDR1 is SGHTA and CDR2 is FQGNSA. The CDR3 contains 16 residues. Here immunoSEQ multiplex PCR was the method, and the copy in TCRdb shows in-frame clones only, minus some. The sample records some 420,000 clones, roughly 88% being singletons. Whole-study findings and limits: Possibly, TCR breadth and depth analyses underestimated total T cell responses.

As to treatment: roughly 19 received Ad26.COV2.S at low or high dose, single or two shots; several received placebo; per-sample allocation not given. At day 63 after the first vaccine or placebo injection, samples were drawn. This Boston cohort included adults aged 18-55 years. Concerning this clone itself: Its antigen is still unknown.

The chain is built from TRBV7-2 and TRBJ2-5; D may be TRBD2 (6 bases). The origin of this receptor is a person aged 18-65 years who received the Ad26.COV2.S COVID-19 vaccine or a placebo. The sample was peripheral blood, taken in a trial of Ad26.COV2.S vaccine versus placebo. DNA for the CDR3: TGTGCCAGCAGCTCTCTCGGGACTGTCTGGGGAGAGACCCAGTACTTC. This gives the protein CASSSLGTVWGETQYF.